Listed below are T cell receptor beta chains from one sample, sequenced in a study of monozygotic twins with inflammatory bowel disease. With the 5' RACE reads reprocessed, TCRdb shows one record per CDR3 protein and no DNA. The sample yields around 400,000 distinct CDR3 sequences, of which the top ten take up approximately 2.3%. The sample was blood. These receptors originate from a human donor with ulcerative colitis or Crohn's disease, or a healthy co-twin of an affected twin (not recorded which). CDR3s include the opening cysteine and the closing phenylalanine or tryptophan.

cdr3_length,v_call,j_call,cdr3_aa
15,TRBV25-1,TRBJ1-1,CASRDASGASTEAFF
13,TRBV29-1,TRBJ1-1,CSVKGDLGTEAFF
14,TRBV5-6,TRBJ2-2,CASSLIRRSGELFF
20,TRBV12-3/TRBV12-4,TRBJ2-1,CASSSEGLAGGQISYNEQFF
13,TRBV7-2,TRBJ2-2,CASSLVSGRELFF
14,TRBV12-3/TRBV12-4,TRBJ1-5,CASSLFQGGQPQHF
14,TRBV7-9,TRBJ2-3,CASSFSGRFDTQYF
14,TRBV20-1,TRBJ1-2,CSASSLTGYYGYTF
14,TRBV20-1,TRBJ2-1,CSARVGEIYNEQFF
15,TRBV20-1,TRBJ2-5,CSASERQSRGETQYF
14,TRBV7-9,TRBJ1-2,CASSLAGGRNGYTF
15,TRBV5-1,TRBJ2-3,CASRLRTSMSDTQYF
15,TRBV2,TRBJ2-2,CASRVRTGVTGELFF
16,TRBV5-1,TRBJ2-2,CASSPGQTGRTGELFF
15,TRBV4-3,TRBJ1-4,CASSQDSPGVGKLFF
13,TRBV7-3,TRBJ2-7,CASSLTGFNEQYF
15,TRBV28,TRBJ1-1,CASSPSRGGQSEAFF
16,TRBV7-9,TRBJ1-2,CASSLEFGGSGYGYTF